The following is a T cell receptor beta chain sequence with its context. This sample stems from a study of shared clonotypes between healthy human individuals. Researchers reported that CD8 memory united CD45RO+ cells with CCR7-negative CD45RA+ TemRA cells. Profiled with immunoSEQ multiplex PCR; TCRdb holds only in-frame clones, not every one. The data show about 330,000 clones, with around 90% seen just once and 15% to 20% held by the top ten. The source of this sequence is a man between 18 and 35 years old in good health. Sequenced material: memory CD8+ T cells sorted from blood. Specified subset: CD45RO+ cells pooled with CCR7-negative TemRA cells.

CDR3 region: CASSQGAQGNSPLHF. The CDR3 DNA reads TGCGCCAGCAGCCAAGGGGCTCAAGGAAATTCACCCCTCCACTTT. The rearrangement joins TRBV4-1 to TRBJ1-6; D remains ambiguous. Germline V gene data show CDR1 as MGHRA and CDR2 as YSYEKL. The V end lost 1 base, the J end lost 7 bases, and 11 bases lay between the germline ends. This CDR3 has 15 residues.